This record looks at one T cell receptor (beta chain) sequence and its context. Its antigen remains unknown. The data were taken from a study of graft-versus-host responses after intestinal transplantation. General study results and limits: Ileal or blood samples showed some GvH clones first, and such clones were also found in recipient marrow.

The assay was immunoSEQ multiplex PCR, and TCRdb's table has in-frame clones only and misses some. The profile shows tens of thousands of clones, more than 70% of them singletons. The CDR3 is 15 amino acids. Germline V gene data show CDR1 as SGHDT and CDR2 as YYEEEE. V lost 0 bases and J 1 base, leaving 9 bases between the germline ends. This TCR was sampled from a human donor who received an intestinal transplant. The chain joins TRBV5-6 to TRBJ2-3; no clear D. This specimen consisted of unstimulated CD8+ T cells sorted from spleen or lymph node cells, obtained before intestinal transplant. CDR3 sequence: CASSLVGEGTDTQYF. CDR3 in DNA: TGTGCCAGCAGCTTGGTAGGAGAGGGCACAGATACGCAGTATTTT.